These 13 T cell receptor beta chains were all obtained from the same sample, sequenced in a study of vaccination and CD4 T cells after COVID-19. The Oncomine TCR Beta short-read assay was what sequenced the DNA obtained from cultured CD4+ T cells. MiXCR, applied by TCRdb to the PCR reads, yields one record per CDR3 protein. The table shows about 16,000 distinct CDR3 sequences, with 36% occurring only once. Their antigen targets remain unknown. Treatment defined: roughly ten-day PBMC culture with coronavirus spike peptide pools or control peptides (ViraFEST assay). Sequenced material: CD4+ T cells from blood, cultured in vitro, taken before SARS-CoV-2 vaccination. Every receptor here comes from a human donor who received a COVID-19 vaccine.

J is TRBJ1-2 and V is TRBV6-1; D possibly corresponds to TRBD1 (5 bases). Germline assignment: CDR1 MNHNS and CDR2 SASEGT. The CDR3 covers 14 residues. Trimming left V 5 bases short and J 3 bases short, with 13 bases between. As DNA, the CDR3 is TGTGCCAGCAGTCATTACAGGATTGACTATGGCTACACCTTC. Its protein product is CASSHYRIDYGYTF.

There are a few counts of this clonotype. The gene calls are TRBV19 and TRBJ1-1; D perhaps matches TRBD1 (5 bases). This CDR3 spans 14 amino acids. Germline lookup yields CDR1 LNHDA and CDR2 SQIVND (reference sequence). Trimming removed 3 bases from V and 5 bases from J, with 13 bases in between. This CDR3 reads CASSMRGRGTEAFF. The DNA for the CDR3 is TGTGCCAGTAGTATGCGGGGCCGGGGGACTGAAGCTTTCTTT.

In its sample, this clonotype was seen a few times. V is TRBV20-1 and J is TRBJ2-3; 8 bases map to TRBD1. J lost 1 base, V lost 3 bases, and 3 bases had no gene match. The CDR3 spans 14 residues. Per the germline V gene, CDR1 is DFQATT and CDR2 is SNEGSKA (reference sequence). CDR3 protein: CSARDRARTDTQYF. The CDR3 bases are TGCAGTGCTAGGGACAGGGCACGCACAGATACGCAGTATTTT.

This clonotype was seen a handful of times. The J gene is TRBJ1-3, the V gene TRBV5-1; the D gene is possibly TRBD1 (5 bases). V was cut by 5 bases and J by 0 bases, with 9 bases left in between. Germline values: CDR1 SGHRS, CDR2 YFSETQ. The CDR3 consists of 14 residues. DNA for the CDR3: TGCGCCAGCAGTTGGGACTTCTCTGGAAACACCATATATTTT. Translating it yields CASSWDFSGNTIYF. Full variable domain (remainder filled in from reference TRBV5-1 and TRBJ1-3): KAGVTQTPRYLIKTRGQQVTLSCSPISGHRSVSWYQQTPGQGLQFLFEYFSETQRNKGNFPGRFSGRQFSNSRSEMNVSTLELGDSALYLCASSWDFSGNTIYFGEGSWLTVV.

With respect to this clonotype: Relative to the germline gene, one junction end is altered; a read error may explain this. The CDR3: CSARDRGGMTAGNF. The CDR3 DNA reads as TGCAGTGCTAGAGATCGGGGGGGAATGACTGCGGGAAACTTC. J is TRBJ1-2 and V is TRBV20-1; tentatively, D is TRBD1 (5 bases). CDR3 length: 14 amino acids. Germline CDR1 DFQATT, CDR2 SNEGSKA (reference sequence).

The chain links TRBV9 to TRBJ1-2, with 7 bases fitting TRBD1. The CDR3 extends over 14 amino acids. The V gene end was trimmed by 7 bases and the J gene end by 4 bases; junction bases not matched to a gene: 10. The germline V gene encodes CDR1 SGDLS and CDR2 YYNGEE. The CDR3 sequence: CASAPGTAPYGYTF. The CDR3 bases are TGTGCCAGCGCTCCCGGGACAGCGCCCTATGGCTACACCTTC.

This clonotype was picked up a small number of times. CDR3 sequence (DNA): TGTGCCAGCAGTCCCGATCCAAACACTGAAGCTTTCTTT. This translates into CASSPDPNTEAFF. The genes are TRBV6-1 and TRBJ1-1, with D hard to call. This CDR3 spans 13 amino acids. CDR1 and CDR2 (germline): MNHNS, SASEGT. V was clipped by 5 bases and J by 2 bases, with 9 bases between them.

This clonotype was seen a handful of times. V and J are TRBV20-1 and TRBJ2-2, with a possible D match to TRBD2 (5 bases). Germline loops: CDR1 DFQATT, CDR2 SNEGSKA (reference sequence). The CDR3 extends over 14 amino acids. The ends were cut back, 3 bases at V and 2 bases at J, with 10 bases in the middle. The CDR3 region has the DNA TGCAGTGCTAGGCCCAGCGGCAACACCGGGGAGCTGTTTTTT. It yields the protein CSARPSGNTGELFF.

The chain employs TRBV2 and TRBJ1-2; a possible D gene is TRBD1 (5 bases). Germline V gene data show CDR1 as SNHLY and CDR2 as FYNNEI. The CDR3 consists of 14 residues. Trimming took 3 bases from V and 7 from J, leaving 15 bases between them. As DNA, the CDR3 is TGTGCCAGCAGTGAGAGCAGGGTTGTGGGTGGCTACACCTTC. Translation gives CASSESRVVGGYTF.

This clonotype has more than one count but fewer than ten. J is TRBJ1-4 and V is TRBV15; D is uncertain. Trimming stripped 0 bases from V and 4 bases from J, with 15 bases between. Per the germline V gene, CDR1 is LNHNV and CDR2 is YYDKDF (reference sequence). The CDR3 extends over 17 amino acids. This CDR3 is CATSRDQAKRINEKLFF. The CDR3 nucleotides read TGTGCCACCAGCAGAGATCAGGCCAAGAGGATTAATGAAAAACTGTTTTTT.

The CDR3 nucleotides are TGTGCCAGCAGCTTGGCCGCAGGGGAGGGTGGCTACACCTTC. Translating gives CASSLAAGEGGYTF. This chain uses TRBV11-1 with TRBJ1-2; a weak D match, TRBD1 (6 bases). This CDR3 is built from 14 residues. V lost 3 bases, J lost 7 bases, and 15 bases lay in between. Germline CDR1 is SGHAT and CDR2 is FQDESV (reference sequence).

This clonotype was counted only a few times. V gene TRBV6-2 or TRBV6-3 combines with J gene TRBJ2-3, with 10 bases aligning to TRBD2. Germline CDR1 reads MNHEY; CDR2 reads SVGEGT. J was trimmed by 12 bases and V by 5 bases; bases with no gene match: 5. CDR3 length equals 12 residues. This chain's CDR3 is CASSPLAGAQYF. CDR3 nucleotides: TGTGCCAGCAGTCCTCTAGCGGGAGCCCAGTATTTT.

This clonotype showed up just a few times. The chain has TRBV6-5 and TRBJ1-6; TRBD1 aligns across 9 bases. The CDR3 is 14 amino acids. The V and J ends lost 4 bases and 7 bases, in that order; junction bases with no gene match: 2. Germline CDR1 is MNHEY and CDR2 is SVGAGI. The CDR3 DNA follows: TGTGCCAGCAGTTGGACAGGGGTGAATTCACCCCTCCACTTT. Protein: CASSWTGVNSPLHF.